Sequencing of this T cell receptor (beta chain) was carried out in a study of shared clonotypes between healthy human individuals (dated by TCRdb to the early 2020s). Looking at the study overall: Three men and a couple of women, aged 18 to 49 years, made up the cohort. Each donor's leukapheresis produced roughly between roughly 0.94 and 9.5 billion PBMCs. For each donor, CD4 naive and CD4 memory were each run on three plates, CD8 naive on two plates, and CD8 memory on one plate. To increase sequencing depth and limit assay-specific biases, TCR repertoire library preparation and sequencing were carried out by different laboratories using diverse techniques. To estimate repertoire size and how much clonotype sharing occurs between individuals, the study deeply sequenced the blood TCR repertoires of five healthy adults. Study-level results and caveats: Sharing across four donors was observed for approximately 4.6% of naive CD4, less than 4% of naive CD8, 2% to 2.5% of memory CD4, and around 0.4% of memory CD8 clonotypes. Incomplete sequencing was indicated by rarefaction of sorted-subset datasets, despite the large sequencing depth. Sampling was limited to blood, and TCR repertoires in tissue likely differ from TCR repertoires in blood. Pairwise subsampling led to the expectation that sequencing depth would affect the degree of clonotype sharing among donors. Compared with non-shared clonotypes, clonotypes shared by all four sorted-subset donors had higher generation probabilities. Naive subsets generally had larger estimated clonotype richness than memory subsets. The genetic and exposure-history diversity represented was limited by the small number of donors.

Using the deep immunoSEQ assay, TCR CDR3 regions were amplified from genomic DNA by multiplex PCR. Genomic DNA extracted from each cell subset was distributed evenly over all wells of several immunoSEQ 96-well plates, and each plate served as one replicate. Each replicate PCR for sorted subsets received about 210 ng genomic DNA, equal to about 29,000 T cell genomes. Purified libraries were quantified with a Qubit 3.0 fluorometer, sized on a Bioanalyzer 2100, and re-quantified with the KAPA Library Quantification kit. Each immunoSEQ 96-well plate was sequenced on its own single-read 150-cycle Illumina NextSeq 550 flow cell. On the authors' methods: Because only junctional sequences without quality scores were contained in the immunoSEQ output, filtering matching that applied to full-length reads could not be performed. To assign V/J genes and CDR3, sequences were annotated using PyIR, a Python wrapper for IgBLAST v1.9, with IMGT germline references. Reads were removed for weak V/J assignments (E-value above 1e-6), missing CDR3, stop codons, out-of-frame junctions, or ambiguous translated residues. A V3J clonotype was defined by an identical inferred V gene, J gene, and CDR3 amino acid sequence. Percentage overlap between repertoires was computed as shared unique clonotypes divided by the size of the smaller repertoire. Richness of each repertoire was evaluated using RTK rarefaction, the Chao1 estimator, and Recon v2.1 estimates of unobserved clonotypes. OLGA was used to compute generation probabilities for all TCRbeta clonotypes that the gDNA method yielded from a few donors. Not all clones reach the TCRdb copy of this immuneACCESS table, which keeps in-frame sequences only. Checked studies attribute under half of the gap to unresolved V genes and leave the rest unexplained. The V and J calls and clone size were taken over from that table, and D and trimming were inferred from the DNA. This sample comprises around 200,000 clones, over 50% of them detected only once. The ten largest account for about 9.4% of the sample.

Ten or more counts support this clone. The target of this receptor is not known. No much larger clonotype is one base removed from it; base qualities were not supplied. The donors were healthy, HIV-negative adults with no recently reported acute infections or vaccinations. All donors were Caucasian adults living in Nashville, Tennessee, USA. CD4+ T cells were enriched by magnetic negative selection, after which naive cells were positively selected on CD45RA and the negative fraction was taken as the memory subset. Blood was obtained by leukapheresis, after which PBMCs were separated by Ficoll-Histopaque density gradient centrifugation and cryopreserved in liquid nitrogen vapor phase. Analytical flow cytometry was used to check the purity and quantity of each magnetically sorted T cell population. Genomic DNA was isolated from every sorted fraction and measured by UV absorbance on a Nanodrop 2000c.

The sequencing sample was made of memory CD4+ T cells sorted from blood. What the cell subset or site label conveys for this sample: CD45RA-negative fraction. The TCR originated in a man aged 30 to 39 in good health.

The sequenced DNA is TGTGCCAGTACCGGGGACTCCTACGAGCAGTACTTC. Its protein reads: CASTGDSYEQYF. This receptor chain uses TRBV19 and TRBJ2-7, with a weak D call of TRBD2 (5 bases match). The cysteine opens and the phenylalanine closes a CDR3 of 12 amino acids. The only DNA kept is the CDR3, 36 bases in frame from the first base. The germline ends are 7 bases apart after V is trimmed by 7 bases and J by 0 bases. In the germline V gene (reference sequence), CDR1 corresponds to LNHDA and CDR2 to SQIVND.